These T cell receptor beta chains were read from a single sample in a study of CD8 T cells in ankylosing spondylitis. Via MiXCR, TCRdb re-called the 5' RACE reads, giving one row per CDR3 protein. The sample carries 180,000 or so distinct CDR3 sequences, around a tenth recorded once. Sequencing was done on a sample of blood, either unsorted or a sorted T cell fraction (not recorded which). These receptors were obtained from a male donor with ankylosing spondylitis or in good health (not recorded which). CDR3s include the opening cysteine and the closing phenylalanine or tryptophan. A D gene is named only where the DNA matches it firmly. Size values are once, few and many counts, or a class for expanded clones, and some rows have none.

v_call,cdr3_length,clone_size,j_call,d_call,cdr3_aa,cdr3_nt
TRBV11-2,16,.,TRBJ2-5,TRBD1,CASSFRDRVGKETQYF,TGTGCCAGCAGCTTCCGGGACAGGGTGGGGAAAGAGACCCAGTACTTC
TRBV5-1,15,few,TRBJ2-1,TRBD2,CASSLDAGGPNEQFF,TGCGCCAGCAGCTTGGATGCGGGAGGGCCTAATGAGCAGTTCTTC
TRBV12-3/TRBV12-4,14,many,TRBJ2-7,.,CASSIGAAAYEQYF,TGTGCCAGCAGCATCGGGGCTGCTGCCTACGAGCAGTACTTC
TRBV7-8,15,.,TRBJ2-2,.,CASSLSGSPSGELFF,TGTGCCAGCAGCCTTTCGGGGAGCCCCTCCGGGGAGCTGTTTTTT
TRBV11-2,13,many,TRBJ2-1,.,CASSLERSNEQFF,TGTGCCAGCAGCTTAGAGCGCTCTAATGAGCAGTTCTTC
TRBV5-1,16,.,TRBJ2-5,TRBD2,CASSFASGRAHETQYF,TGCGCCAGCAGCTTCGCTAGCGGGAGGGCCCATGAGACCCAGTACTTC
TRBV12-3/TRBV12-4,14,many,TRBJ2-7,TRBD1,CASSLRTGSYEQYF,TGTGCCAGCAGTCTGCGGACAGGGTCCTACGAGCAGTACTTC
TRBV5-1,15,once,TRBJ2-2,TRBD1,CASSSGQGGTGGLFF,TGCGCCAGCAGCTCCGGACAGGGTGGTACCGGGGGGCTGTTTTTT
TRBV7-9,14,.,TRBJ1-4,.,CASSHPAGNEKLFF,TGTGCCAGCAGCCACCCCGCAGGGAATGAAAAACTGTTTTTT
TRBV2,19,few,TRBJ2-1,.,CASSSGGGVTTSSYNEQFF,TGTGCCAGCAGTTCCGGAGGGGGAGTCACTACGAGCTCCTACAATGAGCAGTTCTTC
TRBV20-1,10,many,TRBJ1-2,.,CSAQGYGYTF,TGCAGTGCCCAGGGCTATGGCTACACCTTC
TRBV27,14,many,TRBJ2-7,.,CASRIRASSYEQYF,TGTGCCAGCAGGATTAGGGCGAGCTCCTACGAGCAGTACTTC
TRBV12-3/TRBV12-4,14,many,TRBJ2-7,.,CASSFNGFSYEQYF,TGTGCCAGCAGTTTTAACGGATTCTCCTACGAGCAGTACTTC
TRBV29-1,15,many,TRBJ2-1,.,CSVLPDTSSYNEQFF,TGCAGCGTTCTTCCGGACACGAGCTCCTACAATGAGCAGTTCTTC
TRBV5-5,14,few,TRBJ2-7,.,CASSLRDGTYEQYF,TGTGCCAGCTCCCTCCGGGACGGGACCTACGAGCAGTACTTC
TRBV29-1,13,many,TRBJ1-4,.,CSCRDATNEKLFF,TGCAGCTGCCGGGATGCAACTAATGAAAAACTGTTTTTT
TRBV7-2,13,.,TRBJ1-1,.,CASSLVLGTEAFF,TGTGCCAGCAGCTTAGTGCTGGGCACTGAAGCTTTCTTT
TRBV5-1,14,many,TRBJ1-4,.,CASSLEGGGEKLFF,TGCGCCAGCAGCTTGGAGGGGGGAGGTGAAAAACTGTTTTTT
TRBV9,16,many,TRBJ2-1,TRBD2,CASSARLAGEYNEQFF,TGTGCCAGCAGCGCCCGACTAGCGGGGGAATACAATGAGCAGTTCTTC
TRBV2,15,.,TRBJ2-5,.,CASSEERGPQETQYF,TGTGCCAGCAGTGAAGAGAGGGGACCTCAAGAGACCCAGTACTTC
TRBV11-2,14,many,TRBJ1-6,.,CASSGLLEGSPLHF,TGTGCCAGCAGCGGACTTTTGGAGGGTTCACCCCTCCACTTT
TRBV12-3/TRBV12-4,15,many,TRBJ2-3,TRBD1,CASLNRDRSTDTQYF,TGTGCCAGCCTAAACCGGGACAGGAGCACAGATACGCAGTATTTT
TRBV5-1,15,many,TRBJ2-1,.,CASSLGGTSYNEQFF,TGCGCCAGCAGCCTAGGAGGGACCTCCTACAATGAGCAGTTCTTC
TRBV20-1,15,.,TRBJ2-5,TRBD1,CSAIPTGGMEETQYF,TGCAGTGCCATTCCGACAGGGGGGATGGAGGAGACCCAGTACTTC
TRBV9,16,few,TRBJ1-6,.,CASSAQGGGWNSPLHF,TGTGCCAGCAGCGCCCAGGGAGGTGGTTGGAATTCACCCCTCCACTTT
TRBV20-1,12,many,TRBJ2-5,.,CSARIFAETQYF,TGCAGTGCTAGAATATTTGCCGAGACCCAGTACTTC
TRBV7-2,12,few,TRBJ1-4,.,CASSLGSLELFF,TGTGCCAGCAGCTTAGGGAGTTTGGAACTTTTTTTT
TRBV29-1,17,few,TRBJ1-2,.,CSVDLTQEGGRIYGYTF,TGCAGCGTTGACCTAACCCAGGAGGGGGGGCGAATCTATGGCTACACCTTC
TRBV11-2,13,many,TRBJ2-3,.,CASSLGLRNTQYF,TGTGCCAGCAGCTTAGGTCTACGTAATACGCAGTATTTT
TRBV12-3/TRBV12-4,14,.,TRBJ2-5,.,CASSPGGRGETQYF,TGTGCCAGCAGTCCGGGGGGCCGTGGAGAGACCCAGTACTTC
TRBV20-1,16,few,TRBJ1-5,.,CSARDLGGPSNQPQHF,TGCAGTGCTAGAGATCTAGGGGGGCCAAGCAATCAGCCCCAGCATTTT